The 30 T cell receptor beta chains below were found in one sample sequenced in a study of cytomegalovirus exposure and HLA in healthy donors. Both 60 Vbeta primers and 13 Jbeta primers went into the PCR. TCRdb's copy holds only in-frame clones and misses some; the assay was immunoSEQ multiplex PCR. The sample yields around 130,000 clones, approximately 80% seen once. The sequenced material came from PBMCs. The receptors derive from a woman under 30 in good health and CMV-seronegative.

The chain carries TRBV7-9 and TRBJ1-2; D is unclear. The germline CDR1 and CDR2 sequences are SEHNR and FQNEAQ (reference sequence). V lost 5 bases to trimming and J lost 6 bases, with 10 bases between them. The CDR3 contains 12 residues. This CDR3 is CASSQLLDGYTF. In DNA form, the CDR3 reads TGTGCCAGCAGCCAACTGCTTGATGGCTACACCTTC.

The chain links TRBV15 to TRBJ2-4; a weak D match, TRBD2 (5 bases). Trimming shortened V by 0 bases and J by 9 bases, and 12 bases separated the two germline ends. The CDR3 sequence is 14 residues long. The germline V gene has CDR1 LNHNV and CDR2 YYDKDF (reference sequence). CDR3 nucleotide sequence: TGTGCCACCAGCAGAGAGACGTCCGGAGGCATTCAGTACTTC. This translates into CATSRETSGGIQYF.

The chain employs TRBV19 and TRBJ2-7, with a possible D match to TRBD1 (6 bases). V dropped 4 bases and J dropped 3 bases, with 10 bases sitting between them. In germline, CDR1 is LNHDA, CDR2 SQIVND (reference sequence). The CDR3 covers 13 residues. The CDR3 here is CASSRAGDYEQYF. Here the CDR3 DNA reads TGTGCCAGTAGTAGAGCAGGGGACTACGAGCAGTACTTC.

The rearrangement joins TRBV4-1 to TRBJ2-1; 7 bases line up with TRBD2. Per germline, CDR1 MGHRA and CDR2 YSYEKL. V was pared by 0 bases and J by 6 bases, with 5 bases of the junction left unmatched. This CDR3 comprises 15 residues. The CDR3 protein is CASSQERGRANEQFF. CDR3 DNA sequence: TGCGCCAGCAGCCAAGAACGGGGGAGGGCCAATGAGCAGTTCTTC.

As regards this clone: The sample holds other DNA sequences that translate to the same CDR3. The V and J genes are TRBV7-9 and TRBJ1-5; maybe TRBD1 (6 bases). The CDR3 runs to 17 residues. Germline-derived CDR1 and CDR2 are SEHNR and FQNEAQ (reference sequence). V was shortened by 8 bases and J by 3 bases, with 23 bases between the two germline ends. The CDR3 protein is CASLIPGQLLFNQPQHF. In DNA form, the CDR3 reads TGTGCCAGCCTTATTCCCGGACAGCTACTTTTCAATCAGCCCCAGCATTTT. Full variable domain (outside the CDR3, taken from reference TRBV7-9 and TRBJ1-5): DTGVSQNPRHKITKRGQNVTFRCDPISEHNRLYWYRQTLGQGPEFLTYFQNEAQLEKSRLLSDRFSAERPKGSFSTLEIQRTEQGDSAMYLCASLIPGQLLFNQPQHFGDGTRLSIL.

The chain carries TRBV5-1 and TRBJ1-4; D is ambiguous. The CDR3 extends over 14 amino acids. Trimming stripped 2 bases from V and 6 bases from J, with 11 bases between. Germline V CDR1 and CDR2: SGHRS, YFSETQ. For the CDR3, the DNA is TGCGCCAGCAGCTTACAGCCCACGGATGAAAAACTGTTTTTT. Encoded protein: CASSLQPTDEKLFF.

This chain uses TRBV5-4 with TRBJ1-1, with 9 positions matching TRBD1. Trimming took 3 bases from V and 1 from J; bases not matched to a gene: 4. CDR1 SGHNT and CDR2 YYREEE come from the germline V gene (reference sequence). There are 15 residues in the CDR3. The CDR3: CASSSGDRANTEAFF. In DNA form, the CDR3 reads TGTGCCAGCAGCTCTGGGGACAGGGCGAACACTGAAGCTTTCTTT.

This clone occurred once. V is TRBV5-5 and J is TRBJ2-5, with 9 bases matching TRBD2. The germline CDR1 and CDR2 sequences are SGHKS and YYEKEE (reference sequence). The CDR3 runs to 15 residues. The ends lost 2 bases at V and 5 bases at J; junction bases unmatched: 7. This CDR3 reads CASSLAGGGEETQYF. CDR3 DNA: TGTGCCAGCAGCTTAGCGGGAGGAGGCGAGGAGACCCAGTACTTC.

This chain links TRBV6-6 with TRBJ1-2, with 11 bases lining up with TRBD1. The CDR3 loop spans 14 amino acids. CDR1 and CDR2 (germline): MNHNY, SVGAGI (reference sequence). Trimming cost V 7 bases and J 1 base; bases outside gene matches: 2. CDR3 protein: CASKGTGGNYGYTF. CDR3 DNA: TGTGCCAGCAAGGGGACAGGGGGTAACTATGGCTACACCTTC.

V and J are TRBV6-4 and TRBJ2-1; 16 nucleotides match TRBD2. CDR1 MRHNA and CDR2 SNTAGT come from the germline V gene. The CDR3 runs to 16 residues. V shed 5 bases, J shed 9 bases, and the junction held 7 bases outside the gene matches. The CDR3 spells CASSTGTSGGATEQFF. The CDR3, as DNA: TGTGCCAGCAGTACCGGGACTAGCGGGGGGGCCACTGAGCAGTTCTTC.

The chain recombines TRBV19 with TRBJ1-1; D ambiguous. The germline V and J ends were trimmed by 8 bases and 5 bases, with 15 bases remaining between them. CDR3 size: 13 residues. CDR1 and CDR2 (germline): LNHDA, SQIVND (reference sequence). The CDR3 DNA sequence: TGTGCCAGTGGGCTCGGGAGAGTTACTGAAGCTTTCTTT. It translates to CASGLGRVTEAFF.

The chain couples TRBV30 to TRBJ1-1; 9 nucleotides match TRBD1. The CDR3 runs to 12 residues. In germline, CDR1 is GTSNPN, CDR2 SVGIG (reference sequence). V was pared by 2 bases and J by 10 bases, with 5 bases of the junction left unmatched. The CDR3 DNA reads TGTGCCTGGAGTCAAGTGGGACAGGGAGCTTTCTTT. This encodes CAWSQVGQGAFF.

The chain is built from TRBV2 and TRBJ2-3; TRBD2 agrees at 11 bases. This CDR3 has 15 residues. Per the germline V gene, CDR1 is SNHLY and CDR2 is FYNNEI. Losses at the gene ends were 5 bases for V and 5 bases for J; bases not matched to a gene: 6. In DNA form, the CDR3 reads TGTGCCAGCAGTCCTAGCGGGGGGCCGGGAGATACGCAGTATTTT. Its protein is CASSPSGGPGDTQYF.

This chain uses TRBV19 with TRBJ2-3; D uncertain. The CDR3 sequence is 12 residues long. V dropped 3 bases and J dropped 5 bases, with 6 bases sitting between them. CDR1 and CDR2 (germline): LNHDA, SQIVND (reference sequence). The chain's CDR3 is CASSIRRDTQYF. In DNA form, the CDR3 reads TGTGCCAGTAGTATCCGTAGAGATACGCAGTATTTT.

This sequence joins TRBV11-2 and TRBJ2-7; D unresolved. V gave up 1 base and J gave up 3 bases, with 4 bases separating them. Germline CDR1 and CDR2: SGHAT and FQNNGV. The CDR3 is 12 residues long. CDR3: CASSLGLYEQYF. Written as DNA, the CDR3 is TGTGCCAGCAGCTTAGGGCTCTACGAGCAGTACTTC.

The chain uses TRBV18 and TRBJ2-7, with TRBD2 identical over 12 bases. The CDR3 runs 14 residues. The V gene's germline CDR1 is KGHSH and CDR2 LQKENI. The V segment lost 2 bases and the J segment 5 bases; nucleotides outside the gene matches: 1. CDR3 loop: CASSPTSGRHEQYF. Written as DNA, the CDR3 is TGTGCCAGCTCACCAACTAGCGGGAGGCACGAGCAGTACTTC.

The V gene is TRBV29-1, the J gene TRBJ2-5; 8 bases fit TRBD1. From germline, CDR1 is SQVTM and CDR2 ANQGSEA. The J segment lost 5 bases and the V segment lost 6 bases, leaving 5 bases of the junction unmatched. The CDR3 totals 12 residues. The CDR3 protein is CSVDRGLETQYF. CDR3 nucleotide sequence: TGCAGCGTAGACAGGGGTTTGGAGACCCAGTACTTC.

The table lists this clone with a few counts. DNA for the CDR3: TGTGCCTGGGGCCGCCCGCCCGAGACCCAGTACTTC. Its protein product is CAWGRPPETQYF. The chain joins TRBV30 to TRBJ2-5; D is unclear. V lost 5 bases, J lost 5 bases, and 12 bases lay in between. CDR3 length: 12 amino acids. Germline V CDR1 and CDR2: GTSNPN, SVGIG (reference sequence).

The chain couples TRBV5-5 to TRBJ1-4; weak D call: TRBD1 (6 bases). Germline CDR1 is SGHKS and CDR2 is YYEKEE (reference sequence). Deletions cut 4 bases from V and 1 base from J, with 11 bases between. There are 15 residues in the CDR3. This CDR3 is CASSTPQGTNEKLFF. The CDR3, as DNA: TGTGCCAGCAGCACCCCACAGGGAACTAATGAAAAACTGTTTTTT.

This clone was seen once. The chain links TRBV7-9 to TRBJ2-7; D may be TRBD1 (6 bases). From germline, CDR1 is SEHNR and CDR2 FQNEAQ (reference sequence). This CDR3 is built from 16 residues. V was pared by 5 bases and J by 6 bases, with 23 bases between. The DNA for the CDR3 is TGTGCCAGCAGCCCTCCAGCTGGGACACTCCCTGGCGAGCAGTACTTC. It yields the protein CASSPPAGTLPGEQYF.

This rearrangement joins TRBV2 to TRBJ2-7; TRBD1 is a possible D gene (5 bases). Germline V gives CDR1 SNHLY, CDR2 FYNNEI. The CDR3 covers 12 residues. Trimming removed 6 bases from V and 3 bases from J, with 9 bases in between. CDR3 region: CASRADSYEQYF. The DNA of the CDR3 is TGTGCCAGCAGAGCCGACAGCTACGAGCAGTACTTC.

The V and J genes are TRBV29-1 and TRBJ2-5, with 9 bases aligning to TRBD1. The V and J ends lost 4 bases and 4 bases, in that order; junction bases with no gene match: 7. Germline CDR1 is SQVTM and CDR2 is ANQGSEA. The CDR3 contains 14 residues. CDR3 DNA sequence: TGCAGCGTTGTGGGACAGGGATTTCGAGAGACCCAGTACTTC. Translated, it gives CSVVGQGFRETQYF.

The chain employs TRBV7-6 and TRBJ2-7; weak D call: TRBD2 (6 bases). Germline CDR1 and CDR2: SGHVS and FNYEAQ. This CDR3 comprises 15 residues. The ends were cut back, 4 bases at V and 2 bases at J, with 15 bases in the middle. The CDR3 DNA is TGTGCCAGCAGCTCCGAAGGAGGGCGTGCCTACGAGCAGTACTTC. It yields the protein CASSSEGGRAYEQYF. Filled out from reference TRBV7-6 and TRBJ2-7, the complete variable domain reads GAGVSQSPRYKVTKRGQDVALRCDPISGHVSLYWYRQALGQGPEFLTYFNYEAQQDKSGLPNDRFSAERPEGSISTLTIQRTEQRDSAMYRCASSSEGGRAYEQYFGPGTRLTVT.

The chain couples TRBV10-3 to TRBJ2-5, with a tentative D call TRBD2 (5 bases). The length of the CDR3 is 13 residues. With 3 bases removed from V and 5 bases from J, the gap between germline ends came to 10 bases. Germline V gene data show CDR1 as ENHRY and CDR2 as SYGVKD. CDR3 loop: CAISEGGPETQYF. CDR3 sequence (DNA): TGTGCCATCAGTGAAGGCGGGCCCGAGACCCAGTACTTC.

This clone was recorded a few times. V usage is TRBV15 and J usage is TRBJ2-3; D is possibly TRBD1 (6 bases). Germline V gene lookup returns CDR1 LNHNV and CDR2 YYDKDF (reference sequence). Between the trimmed V and J ends, which lost 1 base and 4 bases, there was a span of 9 bases. The CDR3 runs 14 residues. For the CDR3, the DNA is TGTGCCACCAGCAGAGGCCGACAGGCAGATACGCAGTATTTT. Protein: CATSRGRQADTQYF.

The gene calls are TRBV27 and TRBJ2-7, with TRBD1 as a possible D gene (6 bases). Germline CDR1 reads MNHEY; CDR2 reads SMNVEV (reference sequence). Between the trimmed V and J ends, which lost 3 bases and 2 bases, there was a span of 11 bases. The CDR3 runs 14 residues. The CDR3: CASSFAQGTYEQYF. The CDR3, as DNA: TGTGCCAGCAGTTTTGCACAGGGAACCTACGAGCAGTACTTC.

The chain uses TRBV6-1 and TRBJ1-3, with 7 bases that match TRBD1. This CDR3 is 14 amino acids long. Germline V lookup: CDR1 MNHNS, CDR2 SASEGT. Unmatched junction bases numbered 5, after V lost 9 bases and J lost 0 bases. The CDR3 DNA is TGTGCCAGTCGGCAGGGGGGCTCTGGAAACACCATATATTTT. It specifies CASRQGGSGNTIYF.

The CDR3 sequence is CASSLAQGNQETQYF. The CDR3 coding sequence is TGTGCCAGCAGCTTAGCACAGGGGAATCAAGAGACCCAGTACTTC. The chain employs TRBV7-9 and TRBJ2-5; 7 nucleotides line up with TRBD1. From germline, CDR1 is SEHNR and CDR2 FQNEAQ (reference sequence). CDR3 length: 15 amino acids. V was clipped by 0 bases and J by 2 bases; unmatched bases: 3.

The V and J genes are TRBV20-1 and TRBJ1-1; D is uncertain. This CDR3 is built from 11 residues. Looked up from germline, CDR1 is DFQATT and CDR2 is SNEGSKA (reference sequence). V was clipped by 2 bases and J by 4 bases, with 5 bases between them. The CDR3 region is CSARSSTEAFF. In DNA, the CDR3 is TGCAGTGCTAGATCCAGCACTGAAGCTTTCTTT.

Comment on this clone: One junction end does not reproduce the germline sequence, and a read error may be involved. V and J are TRBV5-1 and TRBJ2-6, with a weak D call TRBD1 (5 bases). CDR1 is SGHRS and CDR2 is YFSETQ in the germline V gene. CDR3 length: 16 amino acids. This CDR3 is CASSSQGPSGANGLTF. CDR3 in DNA: TGCGCCAGCAGCTCTCAAGGGCCCTCTGGGGCCAACGGCCTGACTTTC.